Presented here are 30 T cell receptor beta chains from one specimen sequenced in a study of Ad26.COV2.S vaccination and SARS-CoV-2 variants. Sequencing used immunoSEQ multiplex PCR; TCRdb keeps in-frame clones, though not all of them. The sample lists 200,000 to 250,000 clones, approximately 88% occurring once. The treatment denotes: 19 received Ad26.COV2.S at low or high dose, single or two shots; 5 received placebo; per-sample allocation not given. Samples analyzed were those drawn on day 63 after the first vaccine or placebo injection. The starting material was peripheral blood, obtained in a trial of Ad26.COV2.S vaccine versus placebo. These receptors originate from a person aged 18-60 years who received the Ad26.COV2.S COVID-19 vaccine or a placebo.

The V and J genes are TRBV7-4 and TRBJ2-3; D gene uncertain. CDR1 and CDR2 (germline): SGHVT, SQSDAQ. V gave up 3 bases and J gave up 2 bases, with 12 bases separating them. CDR3 size: 15 residues. DNA for the CDR3: TGTGCCAGCAGCTTCCGACACGACTTCACAGATACGCAGTATTTT. Its protein is CASSFRHDFTDTQYF.

This clone was seen a few times. The V call is TRBV19, the J call TRBJ1-1; D remains ambiguous. Germline CDR1 reads LNHDA; CDR2 reads SQIVND (reference sequence). The CDR3 runs to 14 residues. V was pared by 6 bases and J by 0 bases, with 11 bases between. This chain's CDR3 is CASRNDGLNTEAFF. The DNA of the CDR3 is TGTGCCAGTAGGAACGACGGCCTGAACACTGAAGCTTTCTTT.

V gene TRBV4-3 combines with J gene TRBJ2-2; no clear D. Germline V lookup: CDR1 LGHNA, CDR2 YSLEER. Trimming left V 3 bases short and J 7 bases short, with 12 bases between. This CDR3 contains 14 residues. Written as DNA, the CDR3 is TGCGCCAGCAGCCAGTCTAGGGTAGGCGGGGAGCTGTTTTTT. Protein sequence: CASSQSRVGGELFF.

The chain links TRBV29-1 to TRBJ2-3, with TRBD2 identical over 9 bases. Trimming took 0 bases from V and 4 from J; bases not matched to a gene: 8. The CDR3 extends over 16 amino acids. The germline V gene encodes CDR1 SQVTM and CDR2 ANQGSEA. This CDR3 reads CSVEEGSSGTADTQYF. CDR3 in DNA: TGCAGCGTTGAAGAAGGATCTAGCGGGACCGCAGATACGCAGTATTTT.

This clone showed up just a few times. The junction differs from germline at one of its ends, possibly a read error. The chain has TRBV7-7 and TRBJ2-3; TRBD2 agrees at 8 bases. The CDR3 is 15 amino acids. Germline-derived CDR1 and CDR2 are SSHAT and FNYEAQ (reference sequence). The CDR3 sequence is CASSLTGGPVDTQYF. CDR3 bases: TGTGCTAGCAGCTTAACGGGGGGGCCCGTGGATACGCAGTATTTT.

The genes are TRBV7-2 and TRBJ2-6, with 9 bases identical to TRBD1. The CDR3 covers 17 residues. The V gene's germline CDR1 is SGHTA and CDR2 FQGNSA. J lost 4 bases, V lost 3 bases, and 7 bases had no gene match. CDR3 in amino acids: CASSLSRTGDGANVLTF. The CDR3 region has the DNA TGTGCCAGCAGCTTGTCCCGGACAGGGGACGGGGCCAACGTCCTGACTTTC.

V is TRBV10-3 and J is TRBJ2-7; 9 bases are a match to TRBD2. The CDR3 length is 15 residues. Trimming removed 1 base from V and 5 bases from J; junction bases left unmatched: 6. The germline V gene has CDR1 ENHRY and CDR2 SYGVKD. Here the CDR3 reads CAISEFAGGPDEQYF. In DNA form, the CDR3 reads TGTGCCATCAGTGAGTTTGCGGGAGGGCCTGACGAGCAGTACTTC.

A few counts support this clone. This rearrangement joins TRBV7-3 to TRBJ2-7; TRBD2 matches at 9 bases. V was clipped by 4 bases and J by 5 bases; unmatched bases: 6. Germline CDR1 SGHTA, CDR2 FQGTGA. The CDR3 sequence is 14 residues long. CDR3 DNA: TGTGCCAGCAGCTACCTAGCGGGACCTAACGAGCAGTACTTC. It specifies CASSYLAGPNEQYF.

This chain connects TRBV7-2 to TRBJ2-1, with TRBD2 identical over 9 bases. CDR3 size: 16 residues. Germline CDR1 SGHTA, CDR2 FQGNSA. Trimming cost V 1 base and J 2 bases; bases outside gene matches: 3. The CDR3 is CASSLDKRGAYNEQFF. In DNA, the CDR3 is TGTGCCAGCAGCTTAGACAAGCGGGGGGCCTACAATGAGCAGTTCTTC.

The chain joins TRBV28 to TRBJ2-7; the match to TRBD1 covers 8 bases. The CDR3 spans 14 residues. Germline CDR1 and CDR2: MDHEN and SYDVKM. Trimming cost V 5 bases and J 4 bases; bases outside gene matches: 7. CDR3 residues: CASSTGGGKYEQYF. CDR3 nucleotides: TGTGCCAGCAGTACAGGGGGAGGAAAATACGAGCAGTACTTC.

In this sample, this clone turned up a few times. The sample carries other DNA sequences with the same CDR3. The chain joins TRBV5-6 to TRBJ2-7; D is undetermined. Germline V lookup: CDR1 SGHDT, CDR2 YYEEEE. This CDR3 spans 11 amino acids. V shed 2 bases and J shed 5 bases, with 5 bases lying between them. Here the CDR3 DNA reads TGTGCCAGCAGCTTAGGGAACGAGCAGTACTTC. Translation: CASSLGNEQYF.

The chain has TRBV5-1 and TRBJ2-3; D may be TRBD2 (7 bases). The CDR3 length is 16 residues. Germline CDR1 reads SGHRS; CDR2 reads YFSETQ. Trimming stripped 0 bases from V and 4 bases from J, with 15 bases between. This chain's CDR3 is CASSLVEGGPADTQYF. The CDR3 region has the DNA TGCGCCAGCAGCTTGGTCGAGGGGGGGCCCGCAGATACGCAGTATTTT.

The chain employs TRBV19 and TRBJ2-3; D possibly corresponds to TRBD1 (6 bases). With 4 bases removed from V and 5 bases from J, the gap between germline ends came to 13 bases. The V gene's germline CDR1 is LNHDA and CDR2 SQIVND (reference sequence). This CDR3 has 14 amino acids. CDR3 sequence (DNA): TGTGCCAGTAGTAACCCCTCCAGGGGAGATACGCAGTATTTT. Amino acid sequence: CASSNPSRGDTQYF.

V usage is TRBV5-6 and J usage is TRBJ2-7; 11 bases agree with TRBD1. The CDR3 contains 15 residues. CDR1 and CDR2 (germline): SGHDT, YYEEEE. The V gene end was trimmed by 4 bases and the J gene end by 5 bases; junction bases not matched to a gene: 8. CDR3 DNA: TGTGCCAGCAGCCCTAAAAGGACAGGGGGCCACGAGCAGTACTTC. Translated: CASSPKRTGGHEQYF.

This clone showed up just once. V gene TRBV5-4 combines with J gene TRBJ1-4, with 8 bases aligning to TRBD1. The CDR3 runs 16 residues. Germline CDR1 reads SGHNT; CDR2 reads YYREEE (reference sequence). The junction had 10 bases not matched to a gene; V was cut back by 4 bases and J by 5 bases. CDR3 amino acids: CASSPGQVLENEKLFF. The DNA for the CDR3 is TGTGCCAGCAGCCCGGGACAGGTTCTTGAGAATGAAAAACTGTTTTTT.

The gene calls are TRBV5-1 and TRBJ2-3; 11 bases fit TRBD2. The germline gives CDR1 SGHRS, CDR2 YFSETQ. J gave up 4 bases and V 3 bases, and 10 bases lay outside the gene matches. The CDR3 length is 17 residues. The CDR3 protein is CASSSSILAGVADTQYF. In nucleotides, the CDR3 is TGCGCCAGCAGCTCCTCCATACTAGCGGGAGTAGCAGATACGCAGTATTTT.

This clone was picked up a small number of times. This rearrangement joins TRBV15 to TRBJ1-3; unclear D gene. Trimming stripped 5 bases from V and 0 bases from J, with 5 bases between. Germline-derived CDR1 and CDR2 are LNHNV and YYDKDF (reference sequence). The length of the CDR3 is 13 residues. The CDR3 region is CATSADSGNTIYF. The CDR3 bases are TGTGCCACCAGCGCAGACTCTGGAAACACCATATATTTT.

The chain combines TRBV6-2 or TRBV6-3 with TRBJ1-1; D unclear. Trimming removed 4 bases at V and 5 bases at J, with 11 bases between. The CDR3 has 13 residues. Germline V gene data show CDR1 as MNHEY and CDR2 as SVGEGT. CDR3 amino acids: CASSWGGGTEAFF. CDR3 DNA: TGTGCCAGCAGTTGGGGTGGTGGAACTGAAGCTTTCTTT.

The chain employs TRBV5-1 and TRBJ2-1; 10 bases agree with TRBD2. Looked up from germline, CDR1 is SGHRS and CDR2 is YFSETQ. With V trimmed by 4 bases and J by 4 bases, 8 bases remained unmatched. CDR3 length: 16 amino acids. The CDR3 region has the DNA TGCGCCAGCAGCCCCCTCTCTAGCGGGGGATACAATGAGCAGTTCTTC. Its protein product is CASSPLSSGGYNEQFF.

The chain employs TRBV6-2 or TRBV6-3 and TRBJ1-2, with 8 bases matching TRBD1. There are 15 residues in the CDR3. CDR1 and CDR2 (germline): MNHEY, SVGEGT. The junction had 6 bases not matched to a gene; V was cut back by 6 bases and J by 0 bases. The DNA of the CDR3 is TGTGCCAGCAGCCCCGGACAGGGACCTAACTATGGCTACACCTTC. Translation gives CASSPGQGPNYGYTF.

The chain combines TRBV2 with TRBJ2-7; 10 nucleotides agree with TRBD2. V was pared by 1 base and J by 5 bases, with 5 bases of the junction left unmatched. This CDR3 comprises 15 residues. The V gene's germline CDR1 is SNHLY and CDR2 FYNNEI. CDR3 sequence: CASSEELAGYHEQYF. Written as DNA, the CDR3 is TGTGCCAGCAGTGAAGAACTAGCGGGGTACCACGAGCAGTACTTC.

This chain links TRBV28 with TRBJ2-6; weak D call: TRBD2 (5 bases). The germline V and J ends were trimmed by 4 bases and 0 bases, with 10 bases remaining between them. Germline lookup yields CDR1 MDHEN and CDR2 SYDVKM. The CDR3 contains 16 residues. The DNA for the CDR3 is TGTGCCAGCAGTTCCCTCCGGGGCTCTGGGGCCAACGTCCTGACTTTC. This sequence encodes CASSSLRGSGANVLTF.

CDR3 sequence: CATSDRAGGGYTF. The DNA for the CDR3 is TGTGCCACCAGTGACCGTGCAGGGGGTGGCTACACCTTC. The rearrangement links TRBV24-1 to TRBJ1-2; 7 bases match TRBD1. The CDR3 extends over 13 amino acids. The germline V gene has CDR1 KGHDR and CDR2 SFDVKD. With 4 bases clipped from V and 7 bases from J, the junction kept 5 bases outside the gene matches.

The chain joins TRBV7-2 to TRBJ2-5, with a weak D call TRBD1 (5 bases). From germline, CDR1 is SGHTA and CDR2 FQGNSA. The CDR3 is 16 amino acids. V lost 5 bases and J 2 bases, leaving 18 bases between the germline ends. For the CDR3, the DNA is TGTGCCAGCAGCGAAGGGCTGGGGCTCGGTCAAGAGACCCAGTACTTC. Protein sequence: CASSEGLGLGQETQYF.

This chain connects TRBV4-3 to TRBJ2-3, with 10 nucleotides matching TRBD2. Germline V CDR1 and CDR2: LGHNA, YSLEER. The ends lost 4 bases at V and 5 bases at J; junction bases unmatched: 6. This CDR3 spans 15 amino acids. The CDR3 loop reads CASSPQREGLDTQYF. The CDR3 region has the DNA TGCGCCAGCAGCCCGCAGCGGGAGGGCCTAGATACGCAGTATTTT.

The chain recombines TRBV30 with TRBJ2-1; D gene unclear. This CDR3 region has 12 residues. With 2 bases removed from V and 7 bases from J, the gap between germline ends came to 9 bases. Germline CDR1 GTSNPN, CDR2 SVGIG (reference sequence). In DNA form, the CDR3 reads TGTGCCTGGAGTCCCCGGCAGAATGAGCAGTTCTTC. Amino acids: CAWSPRQNEQFF.

The V gene is TRBV4-3, the J gene TRBJ1-1, with D perhaps matching TRBD1 (6 bases). CDR1 LGHNA and CDR2 YSLEER come from the germline V gene. V lost 0 bases to trimming and J lost 0 bases, with 14 bases between them. This CDR3 is built from 17 residues. CDR3 sequence (DNA): TGCGCCAGCAGCCAAGACTGGGGGCGCCTCATGAACACTGAAGCTTTCTTT. Translated, it gives CASSQDWGRLMNTEAFF.

V and J are TRBV15 and TRBJ2-1; D is uncertain. CDR3 length: 13 residues. The V end lost 0 bases, the J end lost 8 bases, and 8 bases lay between the germline ends. The germline V gene encodes CDR1 LNHNV and CDR2 YYDKDF (reference sequence). As DNA, the CDR3 is TGTGCCACCAGCAGAGATCCCCGGGATGAGCAGTTCTTC. The encoded protein is CATSRDPRDEQFF.

The chain couples TRBV5-6 to TRBJ1-5; D is perhaps TRBD1 (6 bases). CDR1 is SGHDT, CDR2 YYEEEE, per germline. This CDR3 has 19 residues. V was cut by 1 base and J by 3 bases, with 23 bases left in between. CDR3 sequence (DNA): TGTGCCAGCAGCTTGTATAGTTGGGGTGAGGGGGACCCCAATCAGCCCCAGCATTTT. Encoded protein: CASSLYSWGEGDPNQPQHF.

The V gene is TRBV19, the J gene TRBJ2-3; D uncertain. V was trimmed by 3 bases and J by 4 bases, leaving 8 bases between them. The CDR3 runs to 13 residues. In germline, CDR1 is LNHDA, CDR2 SQIVND (reference sequence). CDR3 DNA: TGTGCCAGTAGTATTAAAACAGCAGATACGCAGTATTTT. Amino acids: CASSIKTADTQYF.